Listed below are T cell receptor beta chains from one sample, sequenced in a study of T cells in Graves' hyperthyroidism and ophthalmopathy. One entry per CDR3 protein results from TCRdb running MiXCR on the multiplex PCR reads. In the table there are a few hundred thousand distinct CDR3 sequences, 15% of which are singletons. Sequenced sample: blood. These receptors were taken from a woman in her twenties or thirties with Graves' hyperthyroidism. Both conserved end residues are part of each CDR3. The D gene is left open where the match is weak. Expanded clones are given a class, and other clones once, few, many or no size at all.

J gene | V gene | clone size | D gene | CDR3 protein | CDR3 DNA
TRBJ2-1 | TRBV28 | many | TRBD2 | CASSSPRGREGRNEQFF | TGTGCCAGCAGTTCACCCCGGGGGCGGGAGGGCCGAAATGAGCAGTTCTTC
TRBJ2-1 | TRBV7-2 | many | NA | CASSPMDRVGNERFF | TGTGCCAGCAGCCCGATGGACCGGGTTGGCAATGAGCGGTTCTTC
TRBJ1-1 | TRBV5-1 | many | TRBD1 | CASSSGQGPEAFF | TGCGCCAGCAGCTCGGGACAGGGGCCTGAAGCTTTCTTT
TRBJ2-3 | TRBV27 | NA | TRBD2 | CASSFEGGRGTDTQYF | TGTGCCAGCAGTTTCGAGGGCGGGAGGGGCACAGATACGCAGTATTTT
TRBJ1-4 | TRBV20-1 | few | TRBD1 | CSASGDRGNEKLFF | TGCAGTGCTAGCGGGGACAGGGGTAATGAAAAACTGTTTTTT
TRBJ1-1 | TRBV18 | many | NA | CASSPGNLNTEAFF | TGTGCCAGCTCACCAGGGAACCTGAACACTGAAGCTTTCTTT
TRBJ1-1 | TRBV3-1 | few | NA | CASRIGGMNTEAFF | TGTGCCAGCAGGATAGGAGGCATGAACACTGAAGCTTTCTTT
TRBJ2-7 | TRBV19 | NA | NA | CASSPGHLSYEQYF | TGTGCCAGTAGTCCGGGACACCTCTCCTACGAGCAGTACTTC
TRBJ2-1 | TRBV20-1 | few | NA | CSVPPGSLDNEQFF | TGCAGTGTACCCCCGGGTTCCCTCGACAATGAGCAGTTCTTC
TRBJ2-1 | TRBV4-1 | NA | NA | CASSQWGTYNEQFF | TGCGCCAGCAGCCAATGGGGGACCTACAATGAGCAGTTCTTC
TRBJ2-4 | TRBV5-1 | NA | TRBD1 | CASSLAGGQGNIQYF | TGCGCCAGCAGCTTGGCAGGGGGTCAGGGAAACATTCAGTACTTC
TRBJ2-1 | TRBV7-3 | few | NA | CASSPAGPRNEQFF | TGTGCCAGCAGCCCGGCGGGACCGCGGAATGAGCAGTTCTTC
TRBJ2-7 | TRBV20-1 | many | NA | CSAPDQDYEQYF | TGCAGTGCACCCGATCAAGACTACGAGCAGTACTTC
TRBJ2-1 | TRBV7-9 | many | NA | CASSLVTGANEQFF | TGTGCCAGCAGCTTAGTTACTGGCGCCAATGAGCAGTTCTTC
TRBJ2-2 | TRBV2 | many | NA | CASTETGELFF | TGTGCCAGCACCGAGACCGGGGAGCTGTTTTTT
TRBJ2-7 | TRBV4-1 | few | NA | CASSQDSRQAYEQYF | TGCGCCAGCAGCCAAGATAGTCGACAGGCCTACGAGCAGTACTTC
TRBJ2-1 | TRBV20-1 | few | TRBD2 | CSARLGTSILGGDNEQFF | TGCAGTGCTAGACTAGGGACTAGTATTCTCGGGGGGGACAATGAGCAGTTCTTC
TRBJ2-3 | TRBV11-2 | many | TRBD1 | CASSFQGADTQYF | TGTGCCAGCAGCTTTCAGGGGGCGGATACGCAGTATTTT
TRBJ2-1 | TRBV7-9 | many | TRBD2 | CASSLRLAGGPNEQFF | TGTGCCAGCAGCTTGAGGCTAGCGGGAGGGCCAAATGAGCAGTTCTTC
TRBJ1-4 | TRBV5-6 | NA | TRBD1 | CASRGQLNEKLFF | TGTGCCAGCAGGGGACAGTTGAATGAAAAACTGTTTTTT
TRBJ1-4 | TRBV12-3/TRBV12-4 | many | NA | CASSLQGEKLFF | TGTGCCAGCAGCCTACAGGGAGAAAAACTGTTTTTT
TRBJ2-1 | TRBV29-1 | NA | TRBD2 | CSVDGTSGKSSYNEQFF | TGCAGCGTTGACGGGACTAGCGGAAAGAGCTCCTACAATGAGCAGTTCTTC
TRBJ1-5 | TRBV28 | NA | TRBD1 | CASSSTGTGTRNQPQHF | TGTGCCAGCAGTTCGACCGGGACAGGGACAAGGAATCAGCCCCAGCATTTT
TRBJ2-3 | TRBV11-3 | NA | NA | CASSLGAHSRRGDTQYF | TGCGCCAGCAGCTTGGGGGCTCATTCCCGCCGTGGAGATACGCAGTATTTT
TRBJ2-5 | TRBV7-9 | few | NA | CASSSYIEGPETQYF | TGTGCCAGCAGCTCCTACATAGAGGGCCCAGAGACCCAGTACTTC
TRBJ2-7 | TRBV28 | many | NA | CASSLEGKNYEQYF | TGTGCCAGCAGTTTAGAGGGAAAGAACTACGAGCAGTACTTC
TRBJ2-1 | TRBV28 | many | NA | CASSLPPADPSYNEQFF | TGTGCCAGCAGTTTACCTCCAGCGGACCCCTCCTACAATGAGCAGTTCTTC
TRBJ2-7 | TRBV27 | few | TRBD2 | CASSLGASGSIYEQYF | TGTGCCAGCAGTTTAGGGGCTAGCGGGAGTATTTACGAGCAGTACTTC
TRBJ2-7 | TRBV20-1 | few | NA | CSASPGTYYEQYF | TGCAGTGCTTCTCCCGGGACTTACTACGAGCAGTACTTC
TRBJ2-5 | TRBV20-1 | many | NA | CSARSRFGETQYF | TGCAGTGCTAGATCCCGGTTTGGAGAGACCCAGTACTTC
TRBJ2-2 | TRBV27 | many | NA | CASSRHSSANTGELFF | TGTGCCAGCAGTCGCCACTCTAGCGCGAACACCGGGGAGCTGTTTTTT
TRBJ1-1 | TRBV3-1 | many | NA | CASNQAGRTNTEAFF | TGTGCCAGCAACCAGGCTGGCAGAACTAACACTGAAGCTTTCTTT
TRBJ2-5 | TRBV5-1 | few | NA | CASSGGQASGETQYF | TGCGCCAGCAGCGGGGGGCAGGCTAGCGGAGAGACCCAGTACTTC
TRBJ1-2 | TRBV29-1 | once | NA | CSGAEMGRSTF | TGCAGCGGGGCAGAGATGGGACGGAGCACCTTC
TRBJ1-2 | TRBV3-1 | many | TRBD1 | CASSLEPDRVWGYTF | TGTGCCAGCAGCCTCGAACCCGACAGGGTCTGGGGCTACACCTTC
TRBJ1-3 | TRBV6-2/TRBV6-3 | few | NA | CASSYSRGQGNTIYF | TGTGCCAGCAGTTACTCGAGAGGACAAGGAAACACCATATATTTT
TRBJ1-1 | TRBV28 | many | NA | CASTGTEAGTGTEAFF | TGTGCCAGCACCGGCACGGAGGCAGGGACTGGCACTGAAGCTTTCTTT
TRBJ1-4 | TRBV7-2 | NA | NA | CASSLAAGNEKLFF | TGTGCCAGCAGCTTAGCGGCGGGTAATGAAAAACTGTTTTTT
TRBJ2-7 | TRBV28 | many | NA | CASSLRGGRVGQYF | TGTGCCAGCAGTTTAAGGGGGGGTAGGGTGGGGCAGTACTTC
TRBJ1-4 | TRBV7-2 | few | NA | CASSLNWRGEKLFF | TGTGCCAGCAGCTTAAATTGGAGAGGTGAAAAACTGTTTTTT
TRBJ1-5 | TRBV18 | NA | NA | CASSPRHDQPQHF | TGTGCCAGCTCACCACGACACGATCAGCCCCAGCATTTT
TRBJ2-7 | TRBV18 | many | TRBD1 | CASSPIDRAYEQYF | TGTGCCAGCTCACCAATAGACAGGGCCTACGAGCAGTACTTC
TRBJ1-2 | TRBV28 | many | NA | CASRETDSGYTF | TGTGCCAGCAGAGAGACCGACTCAGGCTACACCTTC
TRBJ2-1 | TRBV13 | once | TRBD2 | CASSLKREKRDEQFF | TGTGCCAGCAGCTTAAAGCGGGAGAAGAGGGACGAGCAGTTCTTC
TRBJ2-2 | TRBV7-2 | few | TRBD2 | CASSLVGGSIDGELFF | TGTGCCAGCAGCTTAGTGGGCGGGAGTATTGACGGGGAGCTGTTTTTT
TRBJ1-5 | TRBV18 | many | TRBD1 | CASSPDRGRQPQHF | TGTGCCAGCTCACCAGACAGGGGGCGTCAGCCCCAGCATTTT
TRBJ2-1 | TRBV28 | few | TRBD1 | CASSSQGVNNEQFF | TGTGCCAGCAGTTCCCAGGGGGTCAACAATGAGCAGTTCTTC
TRBJ1-3 | TRBV13 | many | NA | CASSLGPVGNTIYF | TGTGCCAGCAGCCTCGGGCCGGTAGGAAACACCATATATTTT
TRBJ1-6 | TRBV12-5 | NA | TRBD1 | CASGFEPPGQGASPLHF | TGTGCTAGTGGTTTCGAACCACCGGGACAGGGGGCTTCACCCCTCCACTTT
TRBJ1-6 | TRBV25-1 | NA | NA | CASSATEGVNSPLHF | TGTGCCAGCAGTGCAACAGAGGGGGTAAATTCACCCCTCCACTTT
TRBJ2-7 | TRBV5-1 | many | NA | CASRPERGEQYF | TGCGCCAGCAGACCTGAGAGGGGGGAGCAGTACTTC
TRBJ1-3 | TRBV20-1 | NA | NA | CSARTGTNSGNTIYF | TGCAGTGCTAGGACTGGGACGAACTCTGGAAACACCATATATTTT
TRBJ2-3 | TRBV3-1 | many | TRBD2 | CASSQGSAGSTDTQYF | TGTGCCAGCAGCCAAGGATCAGCGGGAAGCACAGATACGCAGTATTTT
TRBJ1-1 | TRBV7-6 | many | NA | CASSMGAEAFF | TGTGCCAGCTCCATGGGGGCTGAAGCTTTCTTT
TRBJ1-3 | TRBV10-3 | few | TRBD1 | CAIRLGQIGSGNTIYF | TGTGCCATCCGCCTGGGACAGATTGGCTCTGGAAACACCATATATTTT
TRBJ1-1 | TRBV30 | many | NA | CAWSDRNTEAFF | TGTGCCTGGAGTGACAGGAACACTGAAGCTTTCTTT
TRBJ2-5 | TRBV24-1 | many | TRBD1 | CATSDTGAAQETQYF | TGTGCCACCAGTGACACAGGGGCGGCACAAGAGACCCAGTACTTC
TRBJ2-1 | TRBV3-1 | NA | NA | CASSQESNSNEQFF | TGTGCCAGCAGCCAAGAATCAAACAGCAATGAGCAGTTCTTC
TRBJ2-7 | TRBV5-8 | few | NA | CASSPPREQYF | TGTGCCAGCAGCCCTCCTCGCGAGCAGTACTTC